This TCR beta chain originates from a study of blood T cells in healthy people across ages. V was pared by 3 bases and J by 11 bases, with 17 bases between. This CDR3 region has 13 residues. Germline assignment: CDR1 GTSNPN and CDR2 SVGIG (reference sequence). Through a sample-barcoded 5' primer and a J-beta primer mix, a second PCR was run for roughly 6 to 12 cycles. Using its own MiXCR run on the 5' RACE reads, TCRdb lists one record per CDR3 protein. The sample lists about 720,000 distinct CDR3 sequences, just under 25% seen once, with more than 3% in the top ten. Individuals who donated were healthy Caucasians from Russia aged about 6 to 100. These data were also reused for a study on T cells of mothers and their children. Per that paper: The sample comes from nine or ten healthy Caucasian donors: mothers and children.

The TCR sequence derives from a boy younger than 18 in good health. The genes are TRBV30 and TRBJ1-5, with TRBD1 as a possible D gene (6 bases). Sequenced: blood. CDR3 in DNA: TGTGCCTGGAGGGACCACCAGGGGAGAGCCCAGCATTTT. Its protein is CAWRDHQGRAQHF.